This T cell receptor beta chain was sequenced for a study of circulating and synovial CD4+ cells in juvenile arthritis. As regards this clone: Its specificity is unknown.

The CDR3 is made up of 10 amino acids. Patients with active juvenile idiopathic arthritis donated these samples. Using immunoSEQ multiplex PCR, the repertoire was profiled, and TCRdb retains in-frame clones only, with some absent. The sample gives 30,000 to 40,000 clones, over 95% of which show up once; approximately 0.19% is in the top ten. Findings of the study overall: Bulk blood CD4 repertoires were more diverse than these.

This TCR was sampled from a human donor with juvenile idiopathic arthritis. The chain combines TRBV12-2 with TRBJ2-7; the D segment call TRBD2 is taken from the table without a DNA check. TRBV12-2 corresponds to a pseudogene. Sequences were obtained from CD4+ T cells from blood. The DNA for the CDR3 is TGTGCAAGTCGAGAGGGCGAGCAGTACTTC. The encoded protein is CASREGEQYF.